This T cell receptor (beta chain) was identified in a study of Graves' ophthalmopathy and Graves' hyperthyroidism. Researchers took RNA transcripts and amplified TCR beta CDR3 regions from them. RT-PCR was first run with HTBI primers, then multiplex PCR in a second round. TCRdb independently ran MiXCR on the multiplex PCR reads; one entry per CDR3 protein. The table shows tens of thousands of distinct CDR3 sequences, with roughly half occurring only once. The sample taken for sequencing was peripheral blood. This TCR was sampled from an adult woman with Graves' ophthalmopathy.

This CDR3 reads CASSEGTGYEKLFF. In DNA form, the CDR3 reads TGTGCCAGCAGTGAAGGGACAGGGTACGAAAAACTGTTTTTT. The rearrangement joins TRBV6-1 to TRBJ1-4; 8 nucleotides align to TRBD1. CDR1 and CDR2 from the germline V gene are MNHNS and SASEGT. Trimming removed 1 base from V and 8 bases from J; junction bases left unmatched: 3. There are 14 residues in the CDR3.